This T cell receptor beta chain was recovered during a study of blood T cells in healthy people across ages. Next came a second PCR, run for roughly 6 to 11 cycles, which used a sample-barcoded 5' primer along with a J-beta primer mix. MiXCR, applied by TCRdb to the 5' RACE reads, yields one record per CDR3 protein. This sample carries fewer than 1,200,000 distinct CDR3 sequences, around 27% of them seen once, and the ten largest clones take approximately 0.79%. The CDR3 totals 14 residues. Per the germline V gene, CDR1 is DFQATT and CDR2 is SNEGSKA (reference sequence). Trimming left V 1 base short and J 2 bases short, with 11 bases between. This clonotype turned up a few times. The antigen remains unidentified. Study observations and caveats: Age showed a roughly linear inverse relationship with TCR beta diversity per million T cells. Fewer expanded clones and more diversity marked long-lived versus aged donors.

The same specimen was also included in a second study, on T cells of mothers and their children.

The sequence was collected from a girl aged 2 to 10 in good health. V is TRBV20-1 and J is TRBJ1-2; tentatively, D is TRBD1 (6 bases). What was sequenced was blood. The CDR3 nucleotides are TGCAGTGCTAGAGGGGGGGACAACAACTATGGCTACACCTTC. Translation gives CSARGGDNNYGYTF.